This TCR beta chain was sequenced during a study of PD-L1 blockade in urothelial cancer (dated by TCRdb to 2015 to 2018). With respect to the entire study: Every patient began therapy around 2014 and was given atezolizumab 1,200 mg intravenously every 3 weeks. Pretreatment blood TCR-seq was available for about 27 patients, at least one posttreatment blood collection was obtained for approximately 24 patients, and tumor TCR-seq was available for approximately 24 patients. Blood samples gave median yields of approximately 130,000 T cells and 80,000 to 90,000 unique TCRs, along with a median clonality of about 0.084. Blood samples were analyzed at two time points: 3 weeks after treatment start (second dose) and 6 weeks after treatment start. An ECOG performance status of 0 or 1 was recorded for the patients, and 0 to 3 prior chemotherapy regimens had been received by the patients. Whole exome sequencing and RNA sequencing of pretreatment tumors were performed alongside TCR sequencing in the same patients. The study, an exploratory multi-omic analysis, examined somatic, immune and clinical correlates of response to PD-L1 blockade with atezolizumab in urothelial cancer. Pretreatment tumor samples, along with matched peripheral blood collected serially before and after atezolizumab treatment, underwent TCR sequencing. About 85% of the roughly 29 patients were males with bladder-origin urothelial cancer, and about 65% of the roughly 30 reported a prior smoking history. Durable clinical benefit was defined as progression-free survival longer than 6 months, and TCR features were also tested against progression-free and overall survival. Durable clinical benefit was achieved by nine patients but not by the remaining 20.

To estimate absolute template abundance from read counts, synthetic TCR analog templates were spiked into each PCR. The immunoSEQ assay used bias-controlled V and J gene primers to amplify TCRbeta CDR3 regions from genomic DNA. Sequencing of rearranged TCRbeta segments was done at approximately 20X coverage. In the paper's pipeline: Sequencing errors were corrected by clustering and CDR3s were annotated against IMGT to assign V, D and J genes. Only productive TCRbeta rearrangements were used in downstream analyses, excluding out-of-frame or stop-codon sequences. Clonality was computed as one minus Shannon entropy normalized by the log of the number of unique productive sequences. Fisher's exact test with Benjamini-Hochberg correction, at a threshold of adjusted p below 0.01, was used to find clones that differed between time points or between blood and tumor. TCRdb obtained this table from immuneACCESS and retained in-frame rearrangements with V and J assigned. These tables miss some clones; where compared with another copy, unresolved V genes account for less than half of the shortfall, and the remainder is unexplained. For V, J and clone size, that table is used; D and trimming come from the DNA. This sample holds fewer than 65,000 clones; roughly 77% were observed only once. The ten largest make up over 1.5% of the sample.

In the paper's terms, the time point label means: pretreatment peripheral blood. The cohort included 29 patients with locally advanced or metastatic urothelial carcinoma who were treated at Memorial Sloan Kettering on a trial protocol. Peripheral blood mononuclear cells were collected from each patient pretreatment and during treatment, giving between 1 and 8 total time points per patient. The Qiagen DNeasy Blood extraction kit was used to purify genomic DNA from total PBMCs and from tumor samples. PBMCs were collected pretreatment and during treatment, and were isolated and stored as previously described. Between the V and J ends, shortened by 0 bases and 3 bases respectively, the junction contains 9 bases. CDR1 and CDR2 are read off the germline V gene as SGDLS and YYNGEE. The CDR3 holds 14 amino acids from the cysteine to the phenylalanine. Only the CDR3 DNA is retained, 42 bases long and in frame from the first base.

The study at large found these results: Patients with durable benefit showed greater expansion of tumor-associated TCR clones in peripheral blood 3 weeks after starting treatment (n ≈ 21, p = 0.022). Improved progression-free and overall survival was associated with having pretreatment peripheral blood TCR clonality below the median. Because of the small sample size (n ≈ 28) and the many exploratory analyses performed, the results are intended to be regarded as hypothesis-generating.

To note about this clone: Its antigen target is currently unknown. Within one base of it there is no much larger clone, and no base qualities were kept.

The clonotype was recovered from a man between 65 and 85 years old with urothelial cancer. The sample here was PBMCs, taken around atezolizumab (anti-PD-L1) treatment. The rearranged segments are TRBV9 and TRBJ1-1; tentative D gene TRBD1, with 5 bases matching. The DNA reads TGTGCCAGCAGCGTAGAAACAGGAGACACTGAAGCTTTCTTT. The resulting protein is CASSVETGDTEAFF.